The 18 T cell receptor beta chains given below trace back to one sample, sequenced in a study of control samples from healthy donors and cancer patients (dated by TCRdb to about 2020). The library was generated by the immunoSEQ multiplex PCR assay. TCRdb's version of the immuneACCESS table is confined to in-frame rearrangements and falls short of the full clone set. An unresolved V gene accounts for under half of the shortfall where checked; the remainder is of unknown origin. This sample holds more than 70,000 clones; 89% were observed only once. The ten largest account for about a fifth of the sample. Sequenced input: PBMCs. These receptors were taken from a man between 60 and 75 years old with lung cancer.

This sequence joins TRBV19 and TRBJ1-2, with D uncertain. The V and J ends lost 3 bases and 4 bases respectively, with 9 bases between them. Per germline, CDR1 LNHDA and CDR2 SQIVND (reference sequence). The CDR3 has 13 amino acids. This CDR3 is CASSMSAFYGYTF. CDR3 sequence (DNA): TGTGCCAGTAGTATGTCAGCTTTCTATGGCTACACCTTC.

V gene TRBV5-6 combines with J gene TRBJ1-6, with a weak D call TRBD1 (5 bases). Trimming left V 4 bases short and J 9 bases short, with 23 bases between. The CDR3 is 17 amino acids. The germline gives CDR1 SGHDT, CDR2 YYEEEE. CDR3 loop: CASSPGASLTASSPLHF. In nucleotides, the CDR3 is TGTGCCAGCAGCCCTGGGGCGAGTCTGACAGCCAGTTCACCCCTCCACTTT.

This chain joins TRBV11-2 and TRBJ1-1, with D possibly being TRBD1 (6 bases). The CDR3 totals 17 residues. Germline lookup yields CDR1 SGHAT and CDR2 FQNNGV. V shed 5 bases and J shed 1 base, with 20 bases lying between them. Written as DNA, the CDR3 is TGTGCCAGCAGCCTCCCTCGTTGGACAGAGACGAACACTGAAGCTTTCTTT. Protein product: CASSLPRWTETNTEAFF.

The V and J genes are TRBV18 and TRBJ2-6, with 7 positions matching TRBD1. The CDR3 runs to 15 residues. The germline V gene has CDR1 KGHSH and CDR2 LQKENI. V lost 4 bases and J lost 4; bases outside the gene matches: 4. CDR3 loop: CASSLRGQGANVLTF. The DNA of the CDR3 is TGTGCCAGCTCACTGAGGGGGCAAGGGGCCAACGTCCTGACTTTC.

J is TRBJ2-5 and V is TRBV30, with D maybe TRBD1 (5 bases). In germline, CDR1 is GTSNPN, CDR2 SVGIG (reference sequence). V was trimmed by 0 bases and J by 2 bases, leaving 10 bases between them. CDR3 length equals 14 residues. CDR3 amino acids: CAWSVQGRQETQYF. The CDR3 coding sequence is TGTGCCTGGAGTGTGCAGGGTCGTCAAGAGACCCAGTACTTC.

The chain carries TRBV14 and TRBJ2-7; possible D gene TRBD1, 7 bases. This CDR3 contains 16 residues. Trimming left V 2 bases short and J 6 bases short, with 20 bases between. The germline V gene encodes CDR1 SGHDN and CDR2 FVKESK. CDR3 coding DNA: TGTGCCAGCAGCCAACCCGGGACAGCGGAGGGCCTCGAGCAGTACTTC. Translating it yields CASSQPGTAEGLEQYF.

Regarding this clone: The same CDR3 can be traced to other DNA sequences in this sample. CDR3 region: CASSLGTDTQYF. The CDR3 nucleotides are TGTGCCAGCAGCTTGGGTACAGATACGCAGTATTTT. This chain links TRBV7-3 with TRBJ2-3; D call uncertain. CDR3 length: 12 residues. V was trimmed by 3 bases and J by 3 bases, leaving 4 bases between them. Germline V CDR1 and CDR2: SGHTA, FQGTGA.

The rearrangement joins TRBV11-3 to TRBJ2-3, with TRBD2 as a possible D gene (5 bases). Per the germline V gene, CDR1 is SGHNT and CDR2 is YENEEA. The V end was cut by 4 bases, the J end by 2 bases, with 13 bases between. The CDR3 has 15 residues. The CDR3, as DNA: TGTGCCAGCAGCTCCCGGACTTCACCCACAGATACGCAGTATTTT. Translation: CASSSRTSPTDTQYF.

This chain joins TRBV5-1 and TRBJ1-1; tentative D call: TRBD1 (5 bases). Per germline, CDR1 SGHRS and CDR2 YFSETQ. The CDR3 length is 15 residues. V was clipped by 4 bases and J by 2 bases, with 15 bases between them. The CDR3 reads CASSRMGQLNTEAFF. CDR3 bases: TGCGCCAGCAGCAGAATGGGGCAACTTAACACTGAAGCTTTCTTT.

Of note for this clone: The sample has other DNA sequences that encode this CDR3 too. CDR3 DNA: TGTGCCAGCAGCCGGAACACCGGGGAGCTGTTTTTT. Translating it yields CASSRNTGELFF. The gene calls are TRBV3-1 (or the pseudogene TRBV3-2) and TRBJ2-2; D is unclear. Trimming cost V 4 bases and J 1 base, with 1 base left between them. Germline assignment: CDR1 LGHDT and CDR2 YNNKEL (reference sequence). CDR3 length: 12 amino acids.

The rearrangement uses TRBV6-5 and TRBJ1-4; 7 bases match TRBD1. CDR1 is MNHEY and CDR2 is SVGAGI in the germline V gene. V lost 0 bases, J lost 8 bases, and 6 bases stayed unmatched. The CDR3 extends over 15 amino acids. The CDR3 nucleotides read TGTGCCAGCAGTTACTCGAACAGGGGAACCGAAAAACTGTTTTTT. Its translation: CASSYSNRGTEKLFF.

V and J are TRBV30 and TRBJ2-1; D is uncertain. The CDR3 loop spans 13 amino acids. The V gene lost 4 bases and the J gene lost 0 bases, with 7 bases spanning the gap. Germline values: CDR1 GTSNPN, CDR2 SVGIG (reference sequence). This CDR3 reads CAWNRDSYNEQFF. The CDR3 bases are TGTGCCTGGAACAGAGACTCCTACAATGAGCAGTTCTTC.

This rearrangement joins TRBV12-3 or TRBV12-4 to TRBJ1-1; D is unclear. V was clipped by 3 bases and J by 0 bases, with 5 bases between them. The CDR3 is made up of 13 amino acids. CDR3 region: CASSLRMNTEAFF. The CDR3 bases are TGTGCCAGCAGTTTGCGCATGAACACTGAAGCTTTCTTT.

V and J are TRBV6-2 or TRBV6-3 and TRBJ1-2; D not certain. CDR1 and CDR2 (germline): MNHEY, SVGEGT. The CDR3 extends over 11 amino acids. Trimming left V 2 bases short and J 7 bases short, with 5 bases between. The CDR3 DNA sequence: TGTGCCAGCAGTTACCTCTCTGGCTACACCTTC. It codes for CASSYLSGYTF.

The chain links TRBV4-1 to TRBJ2-4; possibly TRBD2 for D (5 bases). There are 13 residues in the CDR3. Trimming took 4 bases from V and 5 from J, leaving 9 bases between them. Per germline, CDR1 MGHRA and CDR2 YSYEKL. The CDR3 DNA follows: TGCGCCAGCAGCCCAAGGCGGGAAAACATTCAGTACTTC. Translated, it gives CASSPRRENIQYF.

The rearrangement uses TRBV7-3 and TRBJ2-2; D unclear. Germline V gene sequence: CDR1 SGHTA, CDR2 FQGTGA. CDR3 length: 13 amino acids. Trimming shortened V by 2 bases and J by 7 bases, and 8 bases separated the two germline ends. CDR3 residues: CASSLWADGELFF. The CDR3 DNA reads TGTGCCAGCAGCTTATGGGCGGACGGGGAGCTGTTTTTT.

A note on this clone: Different DNA sequences within this sample yield the same CDR3. This chain joins TRBV5-1 and TRBJ2-2; 11 nucleotides line up with TRBD1. Germline V gene sequence: CDR1 SGHRS, CDR2 YFSETQ. The V and J ends lost 3 bases and 5 bases, in that order; junction bases with no gene match: 9. This CDR3 has 17 residues. CDR3 sequence: CASSSRVGDRGTGELFF. The CDR3 DNA reads as TGCGCCAGCAGCTCGAGGGTGGGGGACAGGGGGACCGGGGAGCTGTTTTTT.

This sequence joins TRBV5-1 and TRBJ1-4, with no clear D. Germline CDR1 is SGHRS and CDR2 is YFSETQ. CDR3 length: 17 residues. Trimming cost V 0 bases and J 0 bases, with 12 bases left between them. CDR3 amino acids: CASSLEAVGSTNEKLFF. The CDR3 coding sequence is TGCGCCAGCAGCTTGGAGGCAGTTGGATCAACTAATGAAAAACTGTTTTTT.